Listed here are 3 T cell receptor beta chains from one sample, sequenced in a study of T cell responses to AZD1222 COVID-19 vaccine. The method was immunoSEQ multiplex PCR; TCRdb's version includes in-frame clones alone and lacks a portion of them. There are roughly 120,000 clones in the sample; nearly 90% occur only once, and under 20% lies in the top ten. Sequenced material: peripheral blood, taken on day 0 of AZD1222 vaccination. These receptors came from an adult in good health.

The V call is TRBV28, the J call TRBJ2-1, with D tentatively TRBD1 (5 bases). The CDR3 sequence is 15 residues long. CDR1 is MDHEN, CDR2 SYDVKM, per germline. V shed 7 bases and J shed 4 bases, with 17 bases lying between them. CDR3 DNA: TGTGCCAGCACCCCCTCCAGGGCCGGGTACAATGAGCAGTTCTTC. Translation: CASTPSRAGYNEQFF.

This clone was counted a few times. The chain uses TRBV5-6 and TRBJ1-6; a possible D gene is TRBD1 (6 bases). V was trimmed by 1 base and J by 1 base, leaving 12 bases between them. The CDR3 contains 17 residues. Looked up from germline, CDR1 is SGHDT and CDR2 is YYEEEE. DNA for the CDR3: TGTGCCAGCAGCTTGTTTCAGGGGCCGTCCTATAATTCACCCCTCCACTTT. Its protein is CASSLFQGPSYNSPLHF.

The chain links TRBV19 to TRBJ1-2; D call uncertain. The CDR3 is 13 amino acids. Germline CDR1 and CDR2: LNHDA and SQIVND (reference sequence). V lost 4 bases and J lost 2, with 8 bases in between. The CDR3 DNA reads TGTGCCAGTAGTACGGGGTCCAACTATGGCTACACCTTC. This codes for CASSTGSNYGYTF. Full variable domain (remainder filled in from reference TRBV19 and TRBJ1-2): DGGITQSPKYLFRKEGQNVTLSCEQNLNHDAMYWYRQDPGQGLRLIYYSQIVNDFQKGDIAEGYSVSREKKESFPLTVTSAQKNPTAFYLCASSTGSNYGYTFGSGTRLTVV.